This is a list of T cell receptor beta chains from one sample in a study of cytomegalovirus exposure and HLA in healthy donors. Data came from immunoSEQ multiplex PCR; TCRdb stores just in-frame clones and leaves some out. The profile shows more than 80,000 clones, 55% to 75% of them singletons. Sequencing was carried out using PBMCs. All receptors derive from a man aged 50-59 years in good health and CMV-seronegative. CDR3s include the opening cysteine and the closing phenylalanine or tryptophan. A D gene is named only where the DNA matches it firmly. Part of the rows lack a size; the others show once, few, many or a class for expanded clones.

v_call	d_call	clone_size	j_call	cdr3_nt	cdr3_aa
TRBV29-1	TRBD2	once	TRBJ2-1	TGCAGCGCTAGGGGACTAGCGGGGGGTGAGCAGTTCTTC	CSARGLAGGEQFF
TRBV2	.	.	TRBJ2-7	TGTGCCAGCAGTGAGGACCTAGCTTGGTACGAGCAGTACTTC	CASSEDLAWYEQYF
TRBV28	.	.	TRBJ1-4	TGTGCCAGCAGTACGTTGACAGGTGGTAATGAAAAACTGTTTTTT	CASSTLTGGNEKLFF
TRBV4-3	.	.	TRBJ2-4	TGCGCCAGCAGCCAAGATCGCGGGGTCAAAAACATTCAGTACTTC	CASSQDRGVKNIQYF
TRBV5-1	.	few	TRBJ1-5	TGCGCCAGCAGCCCCGGACAGAGTGGTCAGCCCCAGCATTTT	CASSPGQSGQPQHF
TRBV30	.	few	TRBJ1-3	TGTGCCTGGAGTGTATGGCAGGGGATTGCAAACACCATATATTTT	CAWSVWQGIANTIYF
TRBV4-1	TRBD1	.	TRBJ2-1	TGCGCCAGCAGCCACACCGCAGGGGGTGAGCAGTTCTTC	CASSHTAGGEQFF
TRBV9	TRBD1	.	TRBJ1-1	TGTGCCAGCAGCCCCCGGGACAGGAGGAACACTGAAGCTTTCTTT	CASSPRDRRNTEAFF
TRBV5-1	.	.	TRBJ2-1	TGCGCCAGCAGCGGAGGTTACAATGAGCAGTTCTTC	CASSGGYNEQFF
TRBV5-1	.	.	TRBJ1-1	TGCGCCAGCAGCTCACTTACACCCGGAGGCACTGAAGCTTTCTTT	CASSSLTPGGTEAFF
TRBV12-5	.	.	TRBJ2-1	TGTGCTAGTGGTTTGTTCGGTAGCTACAATGAGCAGTTCTTC	CASGLFGSYNEQFF
TRBV5-4	TRBD2	.	TRBJ2-1	TGTGCCAGTAATAGCGGGAGCATGGATGAGCAGTTCTTC	CASNSGSMDEQFF
TRBV7-3	.	.	TRBJ2-3	TGTGCCAGCAGCTTAGGGGCCGGAGATACGCAGTATTTT	CASSLGAGDTQYF
TRBV10-3	TRBD1	.	TRBJ2-3	TGTGCCCTACAGGGGGCCCTCAAGGATACGCAGTATTTT	CALQGALKDTQYF
TRBV19	TRBD1	few	TRBJ2-5	TGTGCCAGTAGTATGGGACAGGGGTGGCCAGAGACCCAGTACTTC	CASSMGQGWPETQYF
TRBV6-1	.	few	TRBJ1-1	TGTGCCAGCAGTGCCATGGGGGGCACTGAAGCTTTCTTT	CASSAMGGTEAFF
TRBV6-5	TRBD2	.	TRBJ2-3	TGTGCCAGCAGTTACTCGATTTCGCGGGGGTTCGATACGCAGTATTTT	CASSYSISRGFDTQYF
TRBV12-5	.	.	TRBJ2-3	TGTGCTAGTGGTGTTAGCTGGATGGGCACAGATACGCAGTATTTT	CASGVSWMGTDTQYF
TRBV29-1	.	.	TRBJ2-3	TGCAGCGGACTACGAGATACGCAGTATTTT	CSGLRDTQYF
TRBV28	.	.	TRBJ1-5	TGTGCCAGCAGCCGCGGGGCAGCCGATCCTGGGACCCAGCATTTT	CASSRGAADPGTQHF
TRBV19	TRBD1	.	TRBJ1-2	TGTGCCAGTAGTCCCCCCCTTATGACAGGGTGGCCCCGTCGCGACTATGGCTACACCTTC	CASSPPLMTGWPRRDYGYTF
TRBV4-3	.	.	TRBJ1-2	TGCGCCAGCAGCCAATCGTCGATCCGTAATTGGGCCTATGGCTACACCTTC	CASSQSSIRNWAYGYTF
TRBV28	.	.	TRBJ2-3	TGTGCCAGCACCCGGAGGAACTCAGATACGCAGTATTTT	CASTRRNSDTQYF
TRBV30	.	.	TRBJ2-5	TGTGCCTGGAGTCTATGGGAGACCCAGTACTTC	CAWSLWETQYF
TRBV7-2	TRBD1	.	TRBJ2-2	TGTGCCAGCAGGACAGGGGCGAACACCGGGGAGCTGTTTTTT	CASRTGANTGELFF